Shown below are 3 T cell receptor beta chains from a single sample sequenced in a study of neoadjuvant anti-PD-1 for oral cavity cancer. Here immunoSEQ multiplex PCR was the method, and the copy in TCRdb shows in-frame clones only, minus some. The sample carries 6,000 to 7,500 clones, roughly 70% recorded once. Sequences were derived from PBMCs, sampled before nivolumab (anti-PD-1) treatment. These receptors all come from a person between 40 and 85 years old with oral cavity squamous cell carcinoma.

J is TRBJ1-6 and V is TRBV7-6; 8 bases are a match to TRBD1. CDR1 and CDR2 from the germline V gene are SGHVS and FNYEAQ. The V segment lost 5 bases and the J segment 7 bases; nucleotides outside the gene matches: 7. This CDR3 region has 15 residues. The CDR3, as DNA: TGTGCCAGCAGCCGCCAGACAGGGGAGAATTCACCCCTCCACTTT. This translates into CASSRQTGENSPLHF.

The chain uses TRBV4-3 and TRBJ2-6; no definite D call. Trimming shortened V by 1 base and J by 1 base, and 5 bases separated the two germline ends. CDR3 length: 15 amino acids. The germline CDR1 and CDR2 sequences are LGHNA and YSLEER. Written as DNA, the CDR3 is TGCGCCAGCAGCCAAGGCCCGTCTGGGGCCAACGTCCTGACTTTC. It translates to CASSQGPSGANVLTF.

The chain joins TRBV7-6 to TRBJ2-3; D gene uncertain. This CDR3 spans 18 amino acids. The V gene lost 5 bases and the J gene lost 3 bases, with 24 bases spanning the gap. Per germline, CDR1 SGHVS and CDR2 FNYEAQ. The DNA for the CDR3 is TGTGCCAGCAGCCCAACCTCCTGGCCTGGTACTAAGACAGATACGCAGTATTTT. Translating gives CASSPTSWPGTKTDTQYF.